Below are 25 T cell receptor beta chains sequenced from a single sample in a study of T cell changes during pregnancy in multiple sclerosis. Profiled with immunoSEQ multiplex PCR; TCRdb holds only in-frame clones, not every one. The table has 90,000 to 130,000 clones, around 90% seen once; the top ten hold more than 1.5%. This sample comprised peripheral blood, obtained in the third trimester of pregnancy. The receptors were sampled from a female donor with multiple sclerosis, enrolled in a pregnancy study.

The V call is TRBV7-3, the J call TRBJ2-3; no reliable D call. Trimming shortened V by 5 bases and J by 3 bases, and 9 bases separated the two germline ends. In germline, CDR1 is SGHTA, CDR2 FQGTGA. This CDR3 is 13 amino acids long. CDR3 sequence reads: CASSTRITDTQYF. DNA for the CDR3: TGTGCCAGCAGCACCAGAATTACAGATACGCAGTATTTT. Filled out from reference TRBV7-3 and TRBJ2-3, the complete variable domain reads GAGVSQTPSNKVTEKGKYVELRCDPISGHTALYWYRQSLGQGPEFLIYFQGTGAADDSGLPNDRFFAVRPEGSVSTLKIQRTERGDSAVYLCASSTRITDTQYFGPGTRLTVL.

This sequence joins TRBV6-1 and TRBJ2-2; 8 bases agree with TRBD1. The CDR3 contains 14 residues. Germline-derived CDR1 and CDR2 are MNHNS and SASEGT. V dropped 4 bases and J dropped 8; count of bases not matched to a gene: 6. CDR3 nucleotides: TGTGCCAGCAGTGCTAGACAGGGGACGGGGGAGCTGTTTTTT. Its translation: CASSARQGTGELFF.

The rearrangement links TRBV7-9 to TRBJ2-1, with D uncertain. Looked up from germline, CDR1 is SEHNR and CDR2 is FQNEAQ (reference sequence). CDR3 length equals 13 residues. Trimming removed 5 bases at V and 6 bases at J, with 11 bases between. Here the CDR3 reads CASSPSRSNEQFF. The CDR3 DNA sequence: TGTGCCAGCAGCCCTTCTAGAAGCAATGAGCAGTTCTTC.

The chain couples TRBV28 to TRBJ1-5, with TRBD1 matching over 8 bases. Germline CDR1 reads MDHEN; CDR2 reads SYDVKM. Trimming removed 5 bases from V and 4 bases from J; junction bases left unmatched: 4. This CDR3 is 14 amino acids long. CDR3 in amino acids: CASSTGGSNQPQHF. The CDR3 nucleotides are TGTGCCAGCAGTACAGGGGGTTCTAATCAGCCCCAGCATTTT.

This chain connects TRBV19 to TRBJ2-7; 14 bases match TRBD2. After removal of 4 bases from V and 4 bases from J, the junction contained 3 bases not matched to a gene. The V gene's germline CDR1 is LNHDA and CDR2 SQIVND (reference sequence). The CDR3 spans 15 residues. CDR3 in amino acids: CASSTGLAGVYEQYF. As DNA, the CDR3 is TGTGCCAGTAGTACGGGACTAGCGGGGGTATACGAGCAGTACTTC.

CDR3 protein: CASSLTSSAGQPQHF. The CDR3, as DNA: TGTGCCAGCAGCTTAACTTCCTCCGCGGGTCAGCCCCAGCATTTT. The rearrangement uses TRBV7-9 and TRBJ1-5; D uncertain. Germline CDR1 SEHNR, CDR2 FQNEAQ (reference sequence). Trimming stripped 2 bases from V and 6 bases from J, with 14 bases between. This CDR3 is built from 15 residues.

V and J are TRBV30 and TRBJ1-1; 10 bases are shared with TRBD1. The CDR3 loop spans 12 amino acids. Germline V gene data show CDR1 as GTSNPN and CDR2 as SVGIG (reference sequence). V dropped 4 bases and J dropped 10; count of bases not matched to a gene: 6. The CDR3 sequence: CAWTKGQGTAFF. The CDR3 coding sequence is TGTGCCTGGACCAAGGGACAGGGGACAGCTTTCTTT.

The chain couples TRBV6-6 to TRBJ2-3; no clear D gene. Germline CDR1 MNHNY, CDR2 SVGAGI (reference sequence). The germline V and J ends were trimmed by 8 bases and 0 bases, with 12 bases remaining between them. The length of the CDR3 is 14 residues. CDR3 in DNA: TGTGCCAGCGCTAGAGGCGGAAGCACAGATACGCAGTATTTT. Its protein product is CASARGGSTDTQYF.

This clone was seen only a few times. The V call is TRBV4-2, the J call TRBJ2-2, with 7 bases that match TRBD2. CDR1 and CDR2 from the germline V gene are LGHNA and YNFKEQ. With V trimmed by 0 bases and J by 4 bases, 8 bases remained unmatched. The CDR3 spans 17 residues. As DNA, the CDR3 is TGTGCCAGCAGCCAAGATCCCCAAGGGAGGGGCACCGGGGAGCTGTTTTTT. Translating gives CASSQDPQGRGTGELFF.

This chain connects TRBV6-1 to TRBJ1-2, with 7 positions matching TRBD1. Unmatched junction bases numbered 10, after V lost 2 bases and J lost 7 bases. The CDR3 contains 15 residues. Germline V CDR1 and CDR2: MNHNS, SASEGT. The CDR3 DNA follows: TGTGCCAGCAGTGAATTGGGACAGTCATCCGCTGGCTACACCTTC. Translating gives CASSELGQSSAGYTF.

The V and J genes are TRBV13 and TRBJ1-1; TRBD1 matches at 9 bases. V shed 4 bases, J shed 3 bases, and the junction held 6 bases outside the gene matches. The CDR3 loop spans 15 amino acids. From germline, CDR1 is PRHDT and CDR2 FYEKMQ (reference sequence). The CDR3 loop is CASSSGTGSHTEAFF. The CDR3 DNA is TGTGCCAGCAGCTCCGGGACAGGGTCGCACACTGAAGCTTTCTTT.

This rearrangement joins TRBV19 to TRBJ1-1; 7 nucleotides agree with TRBD1. Germline CDR1 and CDR2: LNHDA and SQIVND (reference sequence). This CDR3 region has 15 residues. Unmatched junction bases numbered 7, after V lost 6 bases and J lost 0 bases. For the CDR3, the DNA is TGTGCCAGTAGCGGACGGACAGGTTTGAACACTGAAGCTTTCTTT. This gives the protein CASSGRTGLNTEAFF.

The table lists this clone with a count of one. The rearrangement joins TRBV6-6 to TRBJ1-1, with TRBD1 identical over 7 bases. Germline CDR1 reads MNHNY; CDR2 reads SVGAGI (reference sequence). This CDR3 is built from 14 residues. Trimming at V came to 7 bases and at J to 0 bases, leaving 5 bases not matched to a gene. The CDR3 sequence: CASTVQGMNTEAFF. For the CDR3, the DNA is TGTGCCAGCACCGTACAGGGGATGAACACTGAAGCTTTCTTT.

The J gene is TRBJ1-2, the V gene TRBV6-6; 12 bases match TRBD1. This CDR3 comprises 15 residues. Trimming removed 6 bases from V and 2 bases from J; junction bases left unmatched: 4. The germline gives CDR1 MNHNY, CDR2 SVGAGI (reference sequence). The CDR3 protein is CASRSGQGANYGYTF. In DNA form, the CDR3 reads TGTGCCAGCAGGTCGGGACAGGGGGCGAACTATGGCTACACCTTC.

V usage is TRBV5-1 and J usage is TRBJ2-1, with a tentative D call TRBD2 (6 bases). Germline lookup yields CDR1 SGHRS and CDR2 YFSETQ. CDR3 size: 13 residues. The V gene lost 0 bases and the J gene lost 9 bases, with 10 bases spanning the gap. CDR3 loop: CASSLDNGGEQFF. CDR3 coding DNA: TGCGCCAGCAGCTTGGATAACGGGGGTGAGCAGTTCTTC.

The V and J genes are TRBV25-1 and TRBJ1-3; D gene ambiguous. With 3 bases removed from V and 2 bases from J, the gap between germline ends came to 8 bases. In germline, CDR1 is MGHDK, CDR2 SYGVNS. The CDR3 is made up of 14 amino acids. DNA of the CDR3: TGTGCCAGCAGTGAGGAGAGGACTGGAAACACCATATATTTT. Protein product: CASSEERTGNTIYF.

This chain uses TRBV10-3 with TRBJ2-1; the match to TRBD2 covers 11 bases. The CDR3 covers 16 residues. J was trimmed by 8 bases and V by 1 base; bases with no gene match: 7. Germline V gene data show CDR1 as ENHRY and CDR2 as SYGVKD. The CDR3, as DNA: TGTGCCATCAGTGAGTATAGCGGGGGGGCGAAGGATGAGCAGTTCTTC. This encodes CAISEYSGGAKDEQFF.

V usage is TRBV19 and J usage is TRBJ1-1; 7 nucleotides match TRBD1. V lost 4 bases, J lost 1 base, and 9 bases stayed unmatched. From germline, CDR1 is LNHDA and CDR2 SQIVND (reference sequence). The length of the CDR3 is 16 residues. DNA for the CDR3: TGTGCCAGTAGTACCCGCATGACAGGGCCGAACACTGAAGCTTTCTTT. Encoded protein: CASSTRMTGPNTEAFF. Supplemented by reference TRBV19 and TRBJ1-1, the full variable domain reads DGGITQSPKYLFRKEGQNVTLSCEQNLNHDAMYWYRQDPGQGLRLIYYSQIVNDFQKGDIAEGYSVSREKKESFPLTVTSAQKNPTAFYLCASSTRMTGPNTEAFFGQGTRLTVV.

The chain employs TRBV7-9 and TRBJ1-1, with unresolved D. The germline V gene has CDR1 SEHNR and CDR2 FQNEAQ (reference sequence). The CDR3 covers 14 residues. V was pared by 1 base and J by 2 bases, with 8 bases between. This chain's CDR3 is CASSLGILNTEAFF. CDR3 DNA: TGTGCCAGCAGCTTAGGCATACTTAACACTGAAGCTTTCTTT.

This clone showed up just a few times. This rearrangement joins TRBV5-1 to TRBJ2-1; 10 positions agree with TRBD2. CDR3 size: 15 residues. Trimming took 0 bases from V and 7 from J; bases not matched to a gene: 4. Germline assignment: CDR1 SGHRS and CDR2 YFSETQ. CDR3 residues: CASSLVAGGRNEQFF. In DNA form, the CDR3 reads TGCGCCAGCAGCTTGGTAGCGGGAGGTCGGAATGAGCAGTTCTTC.

The chain carries TRBV19 and TRBJ2-7; maybe TRBD2 (5 bases). This CDR3 region has 14 residues. The V and J ends lost 6 bases and 2 bases respectively, with 14 bases between them. Germline V lookup: CDR1 LNHDA, CDR2 SQIVND (reference sequence). CDR3 DNA sequence: TGTGCCAGTAGCCCCACCGGGGAACCCTACGAGCAGTACTTC. This translates into CASSPTGEPYEQYF.

The chain is built from TRBV5-4 and TRBJ2-7; D gene ambiguous. Deletions cut 4 bases from V and 9 bases from J, with 14 bases between. This CDR3 has 12 residues. CDR1 and CDR2 from the germline V gene are SGHNT and YYREEE (reference sequence). The CDR3 region has the DNA TGTGCCAGCAGCCTGGGCGCAGCAGGGCAGTACTTC. Its protein product is CASSLGAAGQYF.

This clone was found a few times. V is TRBV15 and J is TRBJ1-2, with 10 nucleotides matching TRBD1. CDR1 and CDR2 from the germline V gene are LNHNV and YYDKDF (reference sequence). The V and J ends lost 4 bases and 2 bases, in that order; junction bases with no gene match: 7. The CDR3 length is 16 residues. The CDR3 region is CATSNLGTGENYGYTF. CDR3 nucleotides: TGTGCCACCAGCAACCTGGGGACAGGGGAGAACTATGGCTACACCTTC.

This clone was seen only once. The same CDR3 is also encoded by other DNA sequences in this sample. This chain uses TRBV7-3 with TRBJ2-1; 7 nucleotides line up with TRBD2. The CDR3 runs to 14 residues. V lost 2 bases and J lost 3; bases outside the gene matches: 1. Germline lookup yields CDR1 SGHTA and CDR2 FQGTGA. The chain's CDR3 is CASSLGGGYNEQFF. The CDR3 DNA is TGTGCCAGCAGCTTAGGCGGGGGCTACAATGAGCAGTTCTTC.

The count of this clone is one. The chain links TRBV7-7 to TRBJ2-2; D not resolved. The CDR3 spans 15 residues. The V gene lost 2 bases and the J gene lost 4 bases, with 11 bases spanning the gap. Germline loops: CDR1 SSHAT, CDR2 FNYEAQ (reference sequence). CDR3 sequence reads: CASSLSSQITGELFF. The DNA for the CDR3 is TGTGCCAGCAGCTTATCGAGTCAAATCACCGGGGAGCTGTTTTTT.